Following are 14 T cell receptor beta chains from one sample sequenced in a study of PD-L1 blockade in urothelial cancer. The time point here: pretreatment peripheral blood. Here immunoSEQ multiplex PCR was the method, and the copy in TCRdb shows in-frame clones only, minus some. The profile shows about 87,000 clones, about 89% of them singletons. The specimen was PBMCs, collected around atezolizumab (anti-PD-L1) treatment. The source of these receptors is a woman older than 75 with urothelial cancer.

The chain has TRBV4-1 and TRBJ1-1; tentatively, D is TRBD1 (6 bases). V lost 2 bases, J lost 10 bases, and 14 bases lay in between. CDR1 is MGHRA and CDR2 is YSYEKL in the germline V gene. The CDR3 is 13 residues long. In DNA, the CDR3 is TGCGCCAGCAGCCAATTAACGACAGGAGTAGCTTTCTTT. Amino acid sequence: CASSQLTTGVAFF.

The chain links TRBV7-9 to TRBJ1-3; D perhaps matches TRBD1 (5 bases). CDR1 and CDR2 (germline): SEHNR, FQNEAQ (reference sequence). The CDR3 has 18 residues. The V gene lost 2 bases and the J gene lost 0 bases, with 17 bases spanning the gap. The CDR3 reads CASSLIDPGRHSGNTIYF. CDR3 DNA sequence: TGTGCCAGCAGCTTAATCGATCCAGGGCGCCACTCTGGAAACACCATATATTTT.

J is TRBJ1-3 and V is TRBV9, with D hard to call. Trimming left V 0 bases short and J 0 bases short, with 10 bases between. This CDR3 has 16 residues. Per germline, CDR1 SGDLS and CDR2 YYNGEE. DNA of the CDR3: TGTGCCAGCAGCGTAGCTGGGGAGAGCTCTGGAAACACCATATATTTT. It encodes CASSVAGESSGNTIYF.

The chain links TRBV5-5 to TRBJ2-7, with 7 nucleotides matching TRBD2. Per the germline V gene, CDR1 is SGHKS and CDR2 is YYEKEE (reference sequence). There are 15 residues in the CDR3. Unmatched junction bases numbered 3, after V lost 0 bases and J lost 0 bases. Here the CDR3 reads CASSLGSSGSYEQYF. CDR3 sequence (DNA): TGTGCCAGCAGCTTGGGTTCTAGCGGCTCCTACGAGCAGTACTTC.

The rearrangement uses TRBV2 and TRBJ2-2; 8 positions agree with TRBD2. CDR1 and CDR2 (germline): SNHLY, FYNNEI. Trimming cost V 6 bases and J 5 bases; bases outside gene matches: 11. The CDR3 runs 16 residues. CDR3 bases: TGTGCCAGCAGCGGCCGGGGGGGGGTCAGGACCGGGGAGCTGTTTTTT. Amino acid sequence: CASSGRGGVRTGELFF.

In DNA form, the CDR3 reads TGCGCCAGCGGGCTCGACAGGGTTGAGGGGGAGCAGTACTTC. Translated: CASGLDRVEGEQYF. The rearrangement joins TRBV5-1 to TRBJ2-7; 7 bases agree with TRBD1. The CDR3 runs 14 residues. Looked up from germline, CDR1 is SGHRS and CDR2 is YFSETQ. J gave up 7 bases and V 7 bases, and 14 bases lay outside the gene matches.

This sequence joins TRBV28 and TRBJ2-4, with 8 bases aligning to TRBD1. J gave up 7 bases and V 5 bases, and 7 bases lay outside the gene matches. The CDR3 is made up of 14 amino acids. Looked up from germline, CDR1 is MDHEN and CDR2 is SYDVKM. This CDR3 reads CASSHTYRGNIQYF. The CDR3 DNA sequence: TGTGCCAGCAGTCATACCTACAGGGGGAACATTCAGTACTTC.

The gene calls are TRBV6-1 and TRBJ2-6; a weak D match, TRBD1 (5 bases). V was trimmed by 2 bases and J by 2 bases, leaving 13 bases between them. This CDR3 comprises 17 residues. From germline, CDR1 is MNHNS and CDR2 SASEGT. CDR3 DNA sequence: TGTGCCAGCAGTGAACCCCGGACAACAACTGGGGCCAACGTCCTGACTTTC. It translates to CASSEPRTTTGANVLTF.

This chain uses TRBV7-2 with TRBJ1-1; a weak D match, TRBD1 (5 bases). Deletions cut 4 bases from V and 0 bases from J, with 9 bases between. Looked up from germline, CDR1 is SGHTA and CDR2 is FQGNSA. The CDR3 has 14 residues. CDR3 residues: CASSSWGVNTEAFF. DNA for the CDR3: TGTGCCAGCAGCTCCTGGGGGGTGAACACTGAAGCTTTCTTT.

This clone was found once. The chain uses TRBV18 and TRBJ2-7, with D possibly matching TRBD2 (7 bases). The V and J ends lost 2 bases and 2 bases respectively, with 10 bases between them. The CDR3 sequence is 14 residues long. Germline CDR1 KGHSH, CDR2 LQKENI. CDR3 sequence: CASSPVGGPYEQYF. CDR3 DNA: TGTGCCAGCTCACCAGTGGGGGGGCCCTACGAGCAGTACTTC.

The chain has TRBV7-6 and TRBJ2-3, with TRBD2 matching over 8 bases. Germline trimming cut 5 bases from V and 2 bases from J; bases unmatched to any gene: 9. The CDR3 loop spans 16 amino acids. Germline assignment: CDR1 SGHVS and CDR2 FNYEAQ. DNA of the CDR3: TGTGCCAGCAGCGCCCTTACTAGCGGATCCACAGATACGCAGTATTTT. It codes for CASSALTSGSTDTQYF.

This clone was detected only a few times. V usage is TRBV18 and J usage is TRBJ1-1; 7 nucleotides match TRBD1. With V trimmed by 5 bases and J by 5 bases, 8 bases remained unmatched. Germline CDR1 and CDR2: KGHSH and LQKENI. The CDR3 has 14 amino acids. CDR3 in DNA: TGTGCCAGCTCATCGACAGGGTCAAGGACTGAAGCTTTCTTT. This translates into CASSSTGSRTEAFF.

This sequence joins TRBV6-1 and TRBJ1-2, with D perhaps matching TRBD1 (5 bases). The germline V gene encodes CDR1 MNHNS and CDR2 SASEGT. The germline V and J ends were trimmed by 1 base and 4 bases, with 13 bases remaining between them. The CDR3 is 15 amino acids. The CDR3 nucleotides are TGTGCCAGCAGTGAAGGGGAGGGACCTACCTATGGCTACACCTTC. This gives the protein CASSEGEGPTYGYTF.

This clone was detected only once. The V gene is TRBV11-2, the J gene TRBJ2-1; 10 bases are shared with TRBD2. CDR3 length equals 17 residues. Germline V gives CDR1 SGHAT, CDR2 FQNNGV. With 1 base clipped from V and 4 bases from J, the junction kept 7 bases outside the gene matches. CDR3 loop: CASSLGVAGGLYNEQFF. CDR3 nucleotide sequence: TGTGCCAGCAGCTTAGGGGTAGCGGGGGGCCTATACAATGAGCAGTTCTTC.